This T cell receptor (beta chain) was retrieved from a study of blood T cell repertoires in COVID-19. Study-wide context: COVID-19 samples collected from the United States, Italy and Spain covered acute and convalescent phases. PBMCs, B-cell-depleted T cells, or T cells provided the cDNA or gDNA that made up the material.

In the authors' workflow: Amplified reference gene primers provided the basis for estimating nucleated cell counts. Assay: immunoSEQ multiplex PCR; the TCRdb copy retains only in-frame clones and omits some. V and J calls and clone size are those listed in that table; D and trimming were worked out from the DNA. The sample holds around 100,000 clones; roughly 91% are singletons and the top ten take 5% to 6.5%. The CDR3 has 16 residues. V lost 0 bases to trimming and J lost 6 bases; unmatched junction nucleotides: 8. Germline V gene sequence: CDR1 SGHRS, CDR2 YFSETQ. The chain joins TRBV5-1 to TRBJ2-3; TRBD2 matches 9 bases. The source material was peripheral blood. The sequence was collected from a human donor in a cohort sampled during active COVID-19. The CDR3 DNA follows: TGCGCCAGCAGCTTGGGGCGGGAGGGCCGCGTGGATACGCAGTATTTT. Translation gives CASSLGREGRVDTQYF.